Listed below are T cell receptor beta chains from one sample, sequenced in a study of CD8 T cells in ankylosing spondylitis. A single record per CDR3 protein comes from TCRdb applying MiXCR to the 5' RACE reads. The sample carries 700,000 to 1,000,000 distinct CDR3 sequences, about 10% recorded once. Sequencing used blood, either unsorted or a sorted T cell fraction (not recorded which). Source of these receptors: a male donor with ankylosing spondylitis. CDR3s include the opening cysteine and the closing phenylalanine or tryptophan. A D gene is named only where the DNA matches it firmly. Expanded clones are given a class, and other clones once, few, many or no size at all.

CAISVRYNQGASYEQYF TGTGCCATCAGTGTGCGTTACAACCAGGGGGCCTCCTACGAGCAGTACTTC TRBV10-3 few TRBJ2-7 17 TRBD1
CASSLMGGVYEQYF TGTGCCAGCAGCTTGATGGGGGGAGTCTACGAGCAGTACTTC TRBV5-6 . TRBJ2-7 14 .
CSAPPSGSPDTQYF TGCAGTGCCCCTCCCAGCGGGAGCCCAGATACGCAGTATTTT TRBV20-1 few TRBJ2-3 14 TRBD2
CASSIELNTGELFF TGTGCCAGCAGCATCGAACTGAACACCGGGGAGCTGTTTTTT TRBV7-2 . TRBJ2-2 14 .
CASSTLRKDTQYF TGTGCCAGCAGTACCCTCCGAAAAGATACGCAGTATTTT TRBV28 few TRBJ2-3 13 .
CSLRSVAEGAFSYNEQFF TGCAGTCTGAGAAGTGTAGCGGAGGGGGCCTTCTCCTACAATGAGCAGTTCTTC TRBV20-1 . TRBJ2-1 18 .
CSATRAGVSTEAFF TGCAGTGCGACGCGGGCGGGAGTGAGCACTGAAGCTTTCTTT TRBV20-1 . TRBJ1-1 14 .
CASSLYGYNQPQHF TGTGCCAGCAGTTTATACGGCTACAATCAGCCCCAGCATTTT TRBV12-3/TRBV12-4 . TRBJ1-5 14 .
CARSQGRVNSPLHF TGTGCCAGAAGCCAAGGGAGGGTTAATTCACCCCTCCACTTT TRBV7-6 . TRBJ1-6 14 .
CASRTGRGTEAFF TGTGCCAGCCGGACGGGTCGAGGAACTGAAGCTTTCTTT TRBV6-2/TRBV6-3 few TRBJ1-1 13 .
CASSLGAAGNTEAFF TGTGCCAGCAGTTTAGGTGCAGCGGGGAACACTGAAGCTTTCTTT TRBV12-3/TRBV12-4 many TRBJ1-1 15 .
CSASLQGYSNQPQHF TGCAGTGCTAGTTTACAGGGGTATAGCAATCAGCCCCAGCATTTT TRBV20-1 many TRBJ1-5 15 TRBD1
CASSRGQGRGTEAFF TGCGCCAGCAGCAGAGGACAGGGGAGAGGCACTGAAGCTTTCTTT TRBV5-1 many TRBJ1-1 15 TRBD1
CASSLSLGQGDEKLFF TGTGCCAGCAGTTTAAGTTTGGGGCAGGGGGATGAAAAACTGTTTTTT TRBV28 few TRBJ1-4 16 TRBD1
CASSRTGALYYEQYF TGTGCCAGCAGCCGGACAGGGGCTTTATACTACGAGCAGTACTTC TRBV7-9 few TRBJ2-7 15 TRBD1
CSALDGRGDYEQYF TGCAGTGCTTTGGACGGGAGGGGCGATTACGAGCAGTACTTC TRBV20-1 many TRBJ2-7 14 TRBD2
CASSEQRGKKLFF TGTGCCAGCAGCGAACAGAGGGGTAAAAAACTGTTTTTT TRBV7-2 . TRBJ1-4 13 .
CASSESSGTTDTQYF TGTGCCAGCAGTGAGAGTAGCGGAACCACAGATACGCAGTATTTT TRBV6-4 many TRBJ2-3 15 .
CASSLGYTISGDTQYF TGTGCCAGCAGCTTAGGGTACACTATCTCTGGGGATACGCAGTATTTT TRBV7-2 . TRBJ2-3 16 .
CASSKRTETGELFF TGTGCCAGCAGCAAAAGGACGGAAACCGGGGAGCTGTTTTTT TRBV21-1 . TRBJ2-2 14 .
CASSYSEDTRGNTIYF TGTGCCAGCAGTTACTCGGAGGACACCAGAGGAAACACCATATATTTT TRBV6-5 many TRBJ1-3 16 .
CASSQGSGLAGGDEQFF TGTGCCAGCAGCCAAGGGTCCGGACTAGCGGGTGGGGATGAGCAGTTCTTC TRBV4-2 few TRBJ2-1 17 TRBD2
CSVRGLAGGPPEQYF TGCAGCGTTCGGGGACTAGCGGGAGGGCCGCCCGAGCAGTACTTC TRBV29-1 many TRBJ2-7 15 TRBD2
CASSYEVPGANVLTF TGTGCCAGCAGTTACGAGGTTCCTGGGGCCAACGTCCTGACTTTC TRBV6-5 few TRBJ2-6 15 .
CASGRTGGNQPQHF TGTGCCAGCGGTAGGACAGGAGGCAATCAGCCCCAGCATTTT TRBV12-3/TRBV12-4 many TRBJ1-5 14 TRBD1
CSADSETSTDTQYF TGCAGTGCCGACAGTGAGACTAGCACAGATACGCAGTATTTT TRBV20-1 few TRBJ2-3 14 .
CAWSVGPSHTDTQYF TGTGCCTGGAGTGTGGGACCTTCACACACAGATACGCAGTATTTT TRBV30 . TRBJ2-3 15 .
CSAKRDRGVHEQFF TGCAGTGCTAAACGGGACAGGGGTGTCCATGAGCAGTTCTTC TRBV20-1 many TRBJ2-1 14 TRBD1
CASSRWDAGGFNEQFF TGTGCCAGCAGCCGGTGGGACGCGGGAGGCTTCAATGAGCAGTTCTTC TRBV7-3 . TRBJ2-1 16 TRBD2
CASSEAWGNTEAFF TGTGCCAGCAGTGAAGCGTGGGGGAACACTGAAGCTTTCTTT TRBV6-1 . TRBJ1-1 14 .
CSARGLTGTGLEAFF TGCAGTGCTAGAGGCCTTACCGGGACAGGGCTTGAAGCTTTCTTT TRBV20-1 few TRBJ1-1 15 TRBD1
CAISESTGPNSYNSPLHF TGTGCCATCAGTGAGTCGACAGGCCCGAACTCCTATAATTCACCCCTCCACTTT TRBV10-3 . TRBJ1-6 18 .
CSVAGRGRETQYF TGCAGCGTTGCGGGCAGGGGGAGGGAGACCCAGTACTTC TRBV29-1 . TRBJ2-5 13 .
CASSPYLADEQYF TGTGCCAGCTCACCCTATCTAGCGGACGAGCAGTACTTC TRBV18 few TRBJ2-7 13 TRBD2
CSARGYGNQPQHF TGCAGTGCTCGAGGGTACGGCAATCAGCCCCAGCATTTT TRBV20-1 few TRBJ1-5 13 .
CASSLSSGAYNQPQHF TGTGCCAGCAGCTTAAGCTCGGGGGCCTACAATCAGCCCCAGCATTTT TRBV7-2 . TRBJ1-5 16 .